This TCR beta chain was obtained from a study of blood T cells in healthy people across ages. The overall study: Per two T cells, template switching captured roughly one barcoded beta molecule.

The CDR3 extends over 15 amino acids. CDR1 and CDR2 from the germline V gene are SGDLS and YYNGEE. The junction had 7 bases not matched to a gene; V was cut back by 3 bases and J by 7 bases. PCR was performed a second time for about 7 to 12 cycles using a sample-barcoded 5' primer and a J-beta primer mix. TCRdb re-called the 5' RACE reads with MiXCR, one entry per CDR3 protein. The repertoire holds hundreds of thousands of distinct CDR3 sequences, around two fifths seen once, with approximately 20% in the top ten. Study outcomes and limitations: When set beside aged donors, long-lived donors presented more naive CD4+ cells and higher diversity.

About this clonotype: Its specificity is unknown.

The TCR originated in a man aged 55 to 69 in good health. The chain has TRBV9 and TRBJ1-6; 7 nucleotides agree with TRBD1. The sample was blood. This chain's CDR3 is CASSASTGNNSPLHF. CDR3 sequence (DNA): TGTGCCAGCAGCGCCTCGACAGGGAACAATTCACCCCTCCACTTT.